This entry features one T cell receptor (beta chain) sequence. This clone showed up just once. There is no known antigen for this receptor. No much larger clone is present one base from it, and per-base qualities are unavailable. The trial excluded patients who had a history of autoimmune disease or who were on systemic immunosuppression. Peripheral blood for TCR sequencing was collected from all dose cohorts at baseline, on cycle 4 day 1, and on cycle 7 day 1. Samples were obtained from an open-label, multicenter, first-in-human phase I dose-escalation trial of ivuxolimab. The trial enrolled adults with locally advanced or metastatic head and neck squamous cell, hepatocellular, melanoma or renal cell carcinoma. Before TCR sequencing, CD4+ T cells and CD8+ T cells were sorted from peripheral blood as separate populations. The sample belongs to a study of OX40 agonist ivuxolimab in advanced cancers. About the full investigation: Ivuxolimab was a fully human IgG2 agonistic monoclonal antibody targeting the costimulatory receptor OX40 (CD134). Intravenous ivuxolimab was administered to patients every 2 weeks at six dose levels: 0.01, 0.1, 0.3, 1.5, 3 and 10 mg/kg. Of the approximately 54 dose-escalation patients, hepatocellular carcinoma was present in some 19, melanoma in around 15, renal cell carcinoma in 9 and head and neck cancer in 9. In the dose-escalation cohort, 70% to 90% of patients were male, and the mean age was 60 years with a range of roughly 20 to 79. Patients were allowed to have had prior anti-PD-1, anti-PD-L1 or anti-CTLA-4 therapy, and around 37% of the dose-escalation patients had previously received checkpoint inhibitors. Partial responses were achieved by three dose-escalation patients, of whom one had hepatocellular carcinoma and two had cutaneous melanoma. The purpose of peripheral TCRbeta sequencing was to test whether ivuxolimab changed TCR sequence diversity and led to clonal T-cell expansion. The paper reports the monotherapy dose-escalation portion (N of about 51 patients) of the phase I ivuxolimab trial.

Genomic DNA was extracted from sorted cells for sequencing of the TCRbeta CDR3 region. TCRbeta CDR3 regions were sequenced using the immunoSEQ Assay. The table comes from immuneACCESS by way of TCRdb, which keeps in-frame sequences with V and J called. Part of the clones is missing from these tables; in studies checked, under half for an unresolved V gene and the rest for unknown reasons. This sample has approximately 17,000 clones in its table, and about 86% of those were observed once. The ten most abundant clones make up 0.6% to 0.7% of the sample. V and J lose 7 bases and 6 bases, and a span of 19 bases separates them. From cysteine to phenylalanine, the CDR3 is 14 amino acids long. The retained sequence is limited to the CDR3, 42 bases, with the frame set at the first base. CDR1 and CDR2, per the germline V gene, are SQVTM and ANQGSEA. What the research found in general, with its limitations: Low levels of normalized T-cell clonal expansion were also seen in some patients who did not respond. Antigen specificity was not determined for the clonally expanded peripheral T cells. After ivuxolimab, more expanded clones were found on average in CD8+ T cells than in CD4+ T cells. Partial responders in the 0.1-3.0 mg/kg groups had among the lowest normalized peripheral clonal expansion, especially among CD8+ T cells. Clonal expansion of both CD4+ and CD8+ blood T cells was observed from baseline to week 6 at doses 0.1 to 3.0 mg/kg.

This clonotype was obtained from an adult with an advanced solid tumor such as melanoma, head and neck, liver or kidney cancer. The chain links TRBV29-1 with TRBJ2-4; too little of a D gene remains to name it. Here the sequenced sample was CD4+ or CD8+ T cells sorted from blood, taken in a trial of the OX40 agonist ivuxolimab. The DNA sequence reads TGCAGCGCTTTCCTGGGCCCCTCAGGAAACATTCAGTACTTC. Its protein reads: CSAFLGPSGNIQYF.